This record looks at one T cell receptor (beta chain) sequence and its context. Germline V CDR1 and CDR2: SEHNR, FQNEAQ (reference sequence). The CDR3 spans 15 residues. V shed 8 bases and J 3 bases; nucleotides not matched to a gene: 8. The source of the sample is a study of blood T cell repertoires in COVID-19. Some clones are missing from TCRdb's copy, which holds only in-frame ones; the method was immunoSEQ multiplex PCR. The table includes around 100,000 clones, 78% detected once. The sequenced sample consisted of peripheral blood. This receptor was identified in a man in his 60s with active or convalescent COVID-19. The chain is built from TRBV7-9 and TRBJ2-2, with 8 bases matching TRBD1. The CDR3 region is CASYQAGGDTGELFF. The DNA of the CDR3 is TGTGCCAGCTACCAGGCAGGGGGCGACACCGGGGAGCTGTTTTTT.